This T cell receptor beta chain was documented in a study of shared clonotypes between healthy human individuals. Study-wide context: There were three CD4 naive, three CD4 memory, two CD8 naive and one CD8 memory plates per donor.

V gave up 0 bases and J gave up 2 bases, with 9 bases separating them. The CDR3 extends over 15 amino acids. Germline V gene sequence: CDR1 SGDLS, CDR2 YYNGEE. The repertoire was sequenced with immunoSEQ multiplex PCR; TCRdb's copy has only in-frame clones and lacks some. Of 2 million to 2.5 million clones listed, 85% to 95% are singletons. CD8 cells classed as naive were CD45RO-negative and positively selected for CCR7, excluding terminally differentiated effector memory CD45RA+ cells. The chain joins TRBV9 to TRBJ1-3; D remains ambiguous. Sequenced sample: naive CD8+ T cells from PBMCs. This sequence originates from a man aged 18 to 35 in good health. Some clones in this sample may be carry-over from other donors' samples. The CDR3 bases are TGTGCCAGCAGCGTAGGGCAGGCGCCTGGAAACACCATATATTTT. It is translated as CASSVGQAPGNTIYF.